This TCR beta chain was profiled in a study of shared clonotypes between healthy human individuals. Data came from immunoSEQ multiplex PCR; TCRdb stores just in-frame clones and leaves some out. The table has around 2.5 million clones, roughly 93% seen once. CDR1 is SGHTA, CDR2 FQGTGA, per germline. The length of the CDR3 is 14 residues. V shed 4 bases, J shed 5 bases, and the junction held 5 bases outside the gene matches. Sequenced material: naive CD4+ T cells from PBMCs. Subset denoted: CD45RA+ positively selected. This rearrangement joins TRBV7-3 to TRBJ2-5, with TRBD1 identical over 9 bases. The TCR comes from a man aged 18 to 29 in good health. Some clones in this sample may be carry-over from other donors' samples. CDR3 region: CASSSGQGGETQYF. CDR3 coding DNA: TGTGCCAGCAGCTCGGGACAGGGTGGTGAGACCCAGTACTTC.